This T cell receptor (beta chain) was observed in a study of blood T cells in healthy people across ages. As regards this clonotype: Its antigen is unidentified.

CDR1 is SGHRS, CDR2 YFSETQ, per germline. This CDR3 is built from 16 residues. Study observations and caveats: Fewer expanded clones and more diversity marked long-lived versus aged donors.

The donors, healthy Caucasians from Russia, were aged about 6 to 95. The amount of total RNA extracted per sample was at least 6 micrograms. It was with a sample-barcoded 5' primer and a J-beta primer mix that a second PCR of about 6 to 12 cycles was run. The authors tagged each cDNA molecule using a template-switch adaptor with 12 random nucleotides. TCRdb redid the calling of the 5' RACE reads with MiXCR, one entry per CDR3 protein. Seen here are about 1.4 million distinct CDR3 sequences, almost 60% observed once, and the top ten hold roughly 7%. The sequence derives from a young man in good health. The chain is built from TRBV5-1 and TRBJ2-4; D not certain. The J call may be incorrect, as the DNA end agrees better with TRBJ2-5. The specimen sequenced was blood. The DNA of the CDR3 is TGCGCCAGCAGCTTTAGGGATCGGCAACTCCAAGAGACCCAGTACTTC. Translation: CASSFRDRQLQETQYF.